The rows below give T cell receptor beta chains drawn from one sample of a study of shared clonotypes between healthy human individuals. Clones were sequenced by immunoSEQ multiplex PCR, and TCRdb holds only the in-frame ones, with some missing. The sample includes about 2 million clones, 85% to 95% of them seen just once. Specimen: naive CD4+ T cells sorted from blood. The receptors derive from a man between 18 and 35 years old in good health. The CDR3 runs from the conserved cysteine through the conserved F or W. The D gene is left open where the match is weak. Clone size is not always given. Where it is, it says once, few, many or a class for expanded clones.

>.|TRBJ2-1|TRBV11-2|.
TGTGCCAGCAGCTTAGTTTTATCGGTAGGCATCGGGTCCTACAATGAGCAGTTCTTC
CASSLVLSVGIGSYNEQFF
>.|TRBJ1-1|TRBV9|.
TGTGCCAGCAGCGCCGAAAACAGGAACACTGAAGCTTTCTTT
CASSAENRNTEAFF
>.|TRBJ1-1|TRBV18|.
TGTGCCAGCTCACCTCTCGGGGGGGTGGACACTGAAGCTTTCTTT
CASSPLGGVDTEAFF
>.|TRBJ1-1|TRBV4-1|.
TGCGCCAGCAGCCAACGTCTCGTCACGGCGAACACTGAAGCTTTCTTT
CASSQRLVTANTEAFF
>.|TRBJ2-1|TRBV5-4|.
TGTGCCAGCAGCTTGACGTCAGGACAATCCTACAATGAGCAGTTCTTC
CASSLTSGQSYNEQFF
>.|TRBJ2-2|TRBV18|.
TGTGCCAGCTCCCCCGCGAACACCGGGGAGCTGTTTTTT
CASSPANTGELFF
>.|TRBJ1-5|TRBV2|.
TGTGCCAGCAGTGAAGAGACAGGCTCGCAGCATTTT
CASSEETGSQHF
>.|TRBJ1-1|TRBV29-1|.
TGCAGCGTTGAAGGGTTGGGACACTCTGAAGCTTTCTTT
CSVEGLGHSEAFF
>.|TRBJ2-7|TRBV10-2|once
TGCGCCAGCAGTGTAGGACACCCGAGCTCCTACGAGCAGTACTTC
CASSVGHPSSYEQYF
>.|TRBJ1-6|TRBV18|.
TGTGCCAGCTCCCCAATGTCGGATTCACCCCTCCACTTT
CASSPMSDSPLHF
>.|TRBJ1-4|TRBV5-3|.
TGTGCCAGAAGCTCTCGAGGGACAACGCGGCCCGTTGCAACTAATGAAAAACTGTTTTTT
CARSSRGTTRPVATNEKLFF
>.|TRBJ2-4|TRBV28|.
TGTGCCAGCAGTTTAGCGGGGCCTCCCAAAAACATTCAGTACTTC
CASSLAGPPKNIQYF
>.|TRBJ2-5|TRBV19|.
TGTGCCAGTAGTCCCCGGGCCCAAGAGACCCAGTACTTC
CASSPRAQETQYF
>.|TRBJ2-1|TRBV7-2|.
TGTGCCAGCAGGTCGGACTCGCCGAGCTCCTACAATGAGCAGTTCTTC
CASRSDSPSSYNEQFF
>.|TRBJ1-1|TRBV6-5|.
TGTGCCAGCAGCCCCGTCAGTGGGAACACTGAAGCTTTCTTT
CASSPVSGNTEAFF
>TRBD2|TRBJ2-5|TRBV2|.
TGTGCCAGCAGCGCCGGGACTAGCGGGTATAAAGAGACCCAGTACTTC
CASSAGTSGYKETQYF
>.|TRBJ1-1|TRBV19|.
TGTGCCAGTAGTATAGCCGGGGGGATGAACACTGAAGCTTTCTTT
CASSIAGGMNTEAFF
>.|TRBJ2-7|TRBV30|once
TGTGCCTGGAGCCCCAGCCCCTACGAGCAGTACTTC
CAWSPSPYEQYF
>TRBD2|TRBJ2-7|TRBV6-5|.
TGTGCCAGCAGTACGACTAGCGGGGGTTCCTACGAGCAGTACTTC
CASSTTSGGSYEQYF
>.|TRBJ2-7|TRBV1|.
TGCACCAGCAGCCAAAGGACTAGCGGGGGCGCCTACGAGCAGTACTTC
CTSSQRTSGGAYEQYF
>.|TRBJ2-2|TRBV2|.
TGTGCCAGCAGGCGGCTAAGTAGCCAGAACACCGGGGAGCTGTTTTTT
CASRRLSSQNTGELFF
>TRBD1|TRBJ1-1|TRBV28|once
TGTGCCAGCAGGGGACAGGGGGCTTTATGGACTGAAGCTTTCTTT
CASRGQGALWTEAFF
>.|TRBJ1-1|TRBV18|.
TGTGCCAGCCGCTTGGGGGGGGAAAGCACTGAAGCTTTCTTT
CASRLGGESTEAFF